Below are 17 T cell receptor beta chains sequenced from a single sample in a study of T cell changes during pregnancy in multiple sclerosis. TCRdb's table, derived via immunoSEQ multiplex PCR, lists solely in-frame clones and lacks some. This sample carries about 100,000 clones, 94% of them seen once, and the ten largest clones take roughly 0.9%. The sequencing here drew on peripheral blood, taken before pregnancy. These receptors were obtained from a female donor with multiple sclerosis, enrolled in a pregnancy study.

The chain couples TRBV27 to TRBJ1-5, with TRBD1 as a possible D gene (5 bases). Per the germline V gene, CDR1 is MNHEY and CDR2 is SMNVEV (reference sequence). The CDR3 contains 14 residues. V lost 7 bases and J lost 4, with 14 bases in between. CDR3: CASTQWGGNQPQHF. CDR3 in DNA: TGTGCCAGCACCCAGTGGGGGGGGAATCAGCCCCAGCATTTT.

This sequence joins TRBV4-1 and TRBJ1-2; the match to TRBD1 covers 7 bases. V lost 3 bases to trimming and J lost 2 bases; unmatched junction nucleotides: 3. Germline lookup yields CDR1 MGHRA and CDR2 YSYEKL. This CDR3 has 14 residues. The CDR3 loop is CASSQPGQNYGYTF. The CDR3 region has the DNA TGCGCCAGCAGCCAGCCGGGACAGAACTATGGCTACACCTTC.

The CDR3 protein is CASSLLSSGRLSTEQFF. The CDR3 DNA reads TGCGCCAGCAGCTTATTGTCTAGCGGGAGGTTGTCCACTGAGCAGTTCTTC. This sequence joins TRBV5-1 and TRBJ2-1, with 11 bases that match TRBD2. CDR1 is SGHRS, CDR2 YFSETQ, per germline. V dropped 2 bases and J dropped 9; count of bases not matched to a gene: 13. This CDR3 is built from 17 residues.

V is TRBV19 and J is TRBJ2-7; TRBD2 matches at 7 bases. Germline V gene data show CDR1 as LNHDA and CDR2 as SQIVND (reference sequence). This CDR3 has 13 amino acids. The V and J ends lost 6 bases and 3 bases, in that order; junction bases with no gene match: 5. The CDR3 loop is CASSRDYRYEQYF. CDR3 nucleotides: TGTGCCAGTAGCCGGGACTACCGCTACGAGCAGTACTTC. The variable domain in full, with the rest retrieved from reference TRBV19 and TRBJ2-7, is DGGITQSPKYLFRKEGQNVTLSCEQNLNHDAMYWYRQDPGQGLRLIYYSQIVNDFQKGDIAEGYSVSREKKESFPLTVTSAQKNPTAFYLCASSRDYRYEQYFGPGTRLTVT.

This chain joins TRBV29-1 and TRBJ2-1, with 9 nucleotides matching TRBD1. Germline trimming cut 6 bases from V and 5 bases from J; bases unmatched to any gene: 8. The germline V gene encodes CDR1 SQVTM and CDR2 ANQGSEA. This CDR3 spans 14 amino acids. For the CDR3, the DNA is TGCAGCGTACTACAGGGGGCTAGGGACAATGAGCAGTTCTTC. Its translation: CSVLQGARDNEQFF.

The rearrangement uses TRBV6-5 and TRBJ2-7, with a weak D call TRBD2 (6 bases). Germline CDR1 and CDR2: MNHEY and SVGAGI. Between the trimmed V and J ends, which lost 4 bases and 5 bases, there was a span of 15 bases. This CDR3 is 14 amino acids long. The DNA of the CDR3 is TGTGCCAGCAGTTCCCTGCAGGGCGGGGACGAGCAGTACTTC. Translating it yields CASSSLQGGDEQYF.

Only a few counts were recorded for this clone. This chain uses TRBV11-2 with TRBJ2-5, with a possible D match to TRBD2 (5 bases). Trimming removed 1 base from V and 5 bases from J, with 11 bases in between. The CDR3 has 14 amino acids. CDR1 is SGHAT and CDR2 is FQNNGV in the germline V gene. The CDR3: CASSLGVGGETQYF. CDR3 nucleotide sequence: TGTGCCAGCAGCTTAGGAGTGGGCGGGGAGACCCAGTACTTC.

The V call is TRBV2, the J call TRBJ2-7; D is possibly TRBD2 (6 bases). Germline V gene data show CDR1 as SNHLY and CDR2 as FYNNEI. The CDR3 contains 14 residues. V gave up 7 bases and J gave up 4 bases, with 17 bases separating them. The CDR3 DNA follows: TGTGCCAGCACGAACGGGAGAATGGGTTACGAGCAGTACTTC. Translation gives CASTNGRMGYEQYF.

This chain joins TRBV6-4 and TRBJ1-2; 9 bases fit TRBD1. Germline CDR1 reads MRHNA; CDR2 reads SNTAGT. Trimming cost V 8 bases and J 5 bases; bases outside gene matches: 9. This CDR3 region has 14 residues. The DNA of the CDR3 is TGTGCCAGCCGCACTCAACAGGGGGCATATGGCTACACCTTC. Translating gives CASRTQQGAYGYTF.

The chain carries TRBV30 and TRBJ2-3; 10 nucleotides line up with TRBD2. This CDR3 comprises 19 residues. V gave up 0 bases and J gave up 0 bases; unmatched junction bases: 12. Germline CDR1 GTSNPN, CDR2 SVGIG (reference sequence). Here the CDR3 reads CAWSVGLAGVGVSTDTQYF. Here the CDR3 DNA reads TGTGCCTGGAGTGTCGGCCTAGCGGGAGTCGGGGTTAGCACAGATACGCAGTATTTT.

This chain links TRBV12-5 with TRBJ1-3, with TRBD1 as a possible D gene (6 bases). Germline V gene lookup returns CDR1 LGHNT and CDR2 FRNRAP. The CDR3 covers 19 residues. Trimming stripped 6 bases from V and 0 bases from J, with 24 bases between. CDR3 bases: TGTGCTAGTGGCCGGTCTTCCAGGGGCCTTATCTCCTCTGGAAACACCATATATTTT. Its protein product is CASGRSSRGLISSGNTIYF.

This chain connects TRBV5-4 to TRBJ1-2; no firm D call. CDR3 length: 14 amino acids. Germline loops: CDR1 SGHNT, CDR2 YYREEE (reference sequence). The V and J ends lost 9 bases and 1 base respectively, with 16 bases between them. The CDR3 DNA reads TGTGCCACCCCGGGAGTCATACTTAACTATGGCTACACCTTC. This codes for CATPGVILNYGYTF.

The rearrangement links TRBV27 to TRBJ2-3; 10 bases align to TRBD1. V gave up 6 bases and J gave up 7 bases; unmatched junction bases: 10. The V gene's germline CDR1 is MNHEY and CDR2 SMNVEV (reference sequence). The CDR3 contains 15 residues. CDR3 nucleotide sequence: TGTGCCAGCAGCCTTTCCCGGGACAGGGGATATACGCAGTATTTT. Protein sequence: CASSLSRDRGYTQYF.

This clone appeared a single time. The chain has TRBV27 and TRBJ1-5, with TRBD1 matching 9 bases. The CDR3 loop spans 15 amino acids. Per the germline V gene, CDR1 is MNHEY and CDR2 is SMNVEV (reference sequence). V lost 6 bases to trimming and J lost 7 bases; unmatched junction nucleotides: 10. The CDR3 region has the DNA TGTGCCAGCAGCACGACGGGGACAGGGAGCCAGCCCCAGCATTTT. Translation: CASSTTGTGSQPQHF.

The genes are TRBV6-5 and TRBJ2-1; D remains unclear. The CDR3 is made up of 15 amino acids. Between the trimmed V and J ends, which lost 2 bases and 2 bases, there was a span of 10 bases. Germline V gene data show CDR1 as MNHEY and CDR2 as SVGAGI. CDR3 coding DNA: TGTGCCAGCAGTTACCGCGTCAGCGCCTACAATGAGCAGTTCTTC. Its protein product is CASSYRVSAYNEQFF.

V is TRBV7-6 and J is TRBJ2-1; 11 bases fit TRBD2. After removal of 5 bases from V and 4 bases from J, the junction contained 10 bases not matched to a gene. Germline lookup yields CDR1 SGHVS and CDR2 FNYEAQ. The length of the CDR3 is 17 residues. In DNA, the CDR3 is TGTGCCAGCAGCATAAGACTAGCGGGACTTAATTACAATGAGCAGTTCTTC. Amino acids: CASSIRLAGLNYNEQFF.

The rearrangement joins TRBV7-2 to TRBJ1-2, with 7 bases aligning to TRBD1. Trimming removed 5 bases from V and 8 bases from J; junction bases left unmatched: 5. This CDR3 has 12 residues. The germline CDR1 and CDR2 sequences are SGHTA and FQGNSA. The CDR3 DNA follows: TGTGCCAGCAGCCCATCGACAGGGGGCTACACCTTC. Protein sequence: CASSPSTGGYTF.